This record looks at one T cell receptor (beta chain) sequence and its context. The antigen is undetermined. The sample belongs to a study of T cell responses to AZD1222 COVID-19 vaccine. Sequenced by immunoSEQ multiplex PCR; TCRdb stores in-frame clones only, minus some. The sample consists of more than 95,000 clones, more than 85% of them appearing once. Germline CDR1 is SGDLS and CDR2 is YYNGEE. CDR3 length: 15 residues. V was trimmed by 0 bases and J by 5 bases, leaving 14 bases between them. Study-level points and caveats: Clonal diversity was possibly underestimated, and white British individuals and females predominated among donors. Reportedly, nearly half the spike-specific TCRs target unmutated variant regions. Baseline seropositivity occurred in only a handful of AZD1222 recipients.

Sequenced here: peripheral blood, sampled 28 days after the second AZD1222 dose. V and J are TRBV9 and TRBJ1-1; the D gene is possibly TRBD1 (6 bases). This TCR came from an adult who received the AZD1222 COVID-19 vaccine. CDR3 sequence (DNA): TGTGCCAGCAGCGTAGGTGCCGGGGGGCAGACTGAAGCTTTCTTT. It encodes CASSVGAGGQTEAFF.